These T cell receptor beta chains were read from a single sample in a study of cytomegalovirus exposure and HLA in healthy donors. Some clones are missing from TCRdb's copy, which holds only in-frame ones; the method was immunoSEQ multiplex PCR. The sample totals approximately 180,000 clones. Material: PBMCs. The receptors come from a man aged 30 to 45 in good health and CMV-seronegative. Each CDR3 is given without its conserved first and last residue. Fields, in order: J gene, V gene, CDR3 protein.

j_call: TRBJ2-2; v_call: TRBV11-2; cdr3_aa: ASSSPAGLDTGELF
j_call: TRBJ1-5; v_call: TRBV19; cdr3_aa: ASRGRLSNQPQH
j_call: TRBJ2-5; v_call: TRBV7-2; cdr3_aa: ASNPAVQETQY
j_call: TRBJ2-3; v_call: TRBV25-1; cdr3_aa: ASSMPGHTDTQY
j_call: TRBJ2-7; v_call: TRBV5-1; cdr3_aa: ASSLETGHSYEQY
j_call: TRBJ2-7; v_call: TRBV11-3; cdr3_aa: ASSLAQGSGQY
j_call: TRBJ2-7; v_call: TRBV5-8; cdr3_aa: ASSLIRYEQY
j_call: TRBJ2-5; v_call: TRBV27; cdr3_aa: ASSPSGRDETQY
j_call: TRBJ2-7; v_call: TRBV10-3; cdr3_aa: AIKDRVSDEQY
j_call: TRBJ1-1; v_call: TRBV4-1; cdr3_aa: ASSPLGQGNTEAF
j_call: -; v_call: TRBV5-4; cdr3_aa: ASSLGGTSHYEQY
j_call: TRBJ1-1; v_call: TRBV7-2; cdr3_aa: ASSPGQLTEAF
j_call: -; v_call: TRBV15; cdr3_aa: ATSSGRGQTTDEQY
j_call: TRBJ2-7; v_call: TRBV6-1; cdr3_aa: ASKLSSNTYEQY
j_call: TRBJ1-6; v_call: TRBV11-3; cdr3_aa: ASSDTLNSPLH